This TCR beta chain emerged from a study of cytomegalovirus exposure and HLA in healthy donors. Germline CDR1 reads MNHEY; CDR2 reads SMNVEV (reference sequence). This CDR3 contains 15 residues. The ends were cut back, 3 bases at V and 0 bases at J, with 9 bases in the middle. Findings and limits, study-wide: Subsequent analysis of the roughly 120 validation repertoires found a tendency for first-cohort TCR clusters to co-occur. It was reported that the classifier diagnosed cytomegalovirus status with high specificity and sensitivity in both the original and validation cohorts. Specificity of three CMV-associated chains for CMV antigens was verified in vitro. Investigators reported 150 to 200 TCR beta chains as tied to cytomegalovirus.

As for this clone: Its matching antigen is unknown.

Sequencing used immunoSEQ multiplex PCR; TCRdb keeps in-frame clones, though not all of them. The data hold more than 150,000 clones, with approximately 90% observed a single time. The rearrangement joins TRBV27 to TRBJ2-1; TRBD2 is a possible D gene (5 bases). Sequenced: PBMCs. The sequence came from a man aged 18 to 35 in good health and CMV-seronegative. The DNA for the CDR3 is TGTGCCAGCAGTTTCGCTGGGAGCTCCTACAATGAGCAGTTCTTC. Its protein product is CASSFAGSSYNEQFF.